One sample yielded the 23 T cell receptor beta chains listed below, sequenced in a study of identical twins. TCRdb re-called the 5' RACE reads through MiXCR, storing one row per CDR3 protein. The data contain some 500,000 distinct CDR3 sequences, 22% of them singletons. The same data also contributed to another study, on T cells expressing NK-cell markers.

The sample consisted of CD4+ T cells sorted from blood. The receptor set was obtained from a woman in her late teens or twenties in good health.

V gene TRBV15 combines with J gene TRBJ2-5; D gene ambiguous. CDR1 is LNHNV and CDR2 is YYDKDF in the germline V gene (reference sequence). V was trimmed by 2 bases and J by 0 bases, leaving 13 bases between them. This CDR3 spans 16 amino acids. The CDR3: CATSRRQAWNQETQYF. The CDR3 bases are TGTGCCACCAGCAGACGGCAGGCGTGGAACCAAGAGACCCAGTACTTC.

The chain recombines TRBV5-1 with TRBJ2-7; D remains ambiguous. There are 14 residues in the CDR3. Germline CDR1 SGHRS, CDR2 YFSETQ. V was clipped by 0 bases and J by 4 bases, with 11 bases between them. The CDR3: CASSLAGLRYEQYF. CDR3 coding DNA: TGCGCCAGCAGCTTGGCGGGCCTACGATACGAGCAGTACTTC.

The sample holds many counts of this clonotype. The rearrangement links TRBV29-1 to TRBJ2-7, with a weak D call TRBD2 (5 bases). The CDR3 loop spans 15 amino acids. In germline, CDR1 is SQVTM, CDR2 ANQGSEA. Trimming pared 1 base from V and 5 bases from J, leaving 18 bases between. CDR3 loop: CSVEGTSQAINEQYF. DNA of the CDR3: TGCAGCGTTGAAGGAACTAGTCAGGCCATCAACGAGCAGTACTTC.

Many counts were recorded for this clonotype. This rearrangement joins TRBV12-3 or TRBV12-4 to TRBJ1-2; D gene uncertain. CDR3 size: 14 residues. V lost 3 bases, J lost 7 bases, and 15 bases lay in between. Here the CDR3 DNA reads TGTGCCAGCAGTTTCCCCGACCGTTCGGGTGGCTACACCTTC. Amino acids: CASSFPDRSGGYTF.

This clonotype was seen repeatedly, ten times or more. This chain links TRBV12-3 or TRBV12-4 with TRBJ2-3; 9 bases fit TRBD1. The CDR3 has 13 residues. V was pared by 7 bases and J by 4 bases, with 3 bases of the junction left unmatched. Written as DNA, the CDR3 is TGTGCCAGCACTAACAGGGGGCCAGATACGCAGTATTTT. Translating it yields CASTNRGPDTQYF.

The chain uses TRBV11-2 and TRBJ2-5; TRBD1 is a possible D gene (8 bases). The V gene's germline CDR1 is SGHAT and CDR2 FQNNGV. The length of the CDR3 is 13 residues. V was pared by 4 bases and J by 7 bases, with 13 bases between. CDR3 sequence reads: CASSSQGEGTQYF. CDR3 DNA: TGTGCCAGCAGCTCACAGGGGGAGGGGACCCAGTACTTC.

This clonotype occurred a few times. The chain joins TRBV12-3 or TRBV12-4 to TRBJ1-5, with 10 bases that match TRBD1. After removal of 5 bases from V and 2 bases from J, the junction contained 3 bases not matched to a gene. The CDR3 has 15 amino acids. This CDR3 is CASSPGQGGNQPQHF. CDR3 in DNA: TGTGCCAGCAGTCCCGGACAGGGGGGCAATCAGCCCCAGCATTTT.

The sample holds a few counts of this clonotype. The CDR3 region is CASSFFRDRGRWEQYF. The CDR3 nucleotides read TGTGCCAGCAGCTTCTTCCGGGACAGGGGGCGCTGGGAGCAGTACTTC. The rearrangement links TRBV11-2 to TRBJ2-7; 12 positions match TRBD1. This CDR3 comprises 16 residues. The V gene end was trimmed by 3 bases and the J gene end by 7 bases; junction bases not matched to a gene: 10. Germline V CDR1 and CDR2: SGHAT, FQNNGV.

At least ten counts were recorded for this clonotype. This rearrangement joins TRBV5-5 to TRBJ1-5; D gene uncertain. The CDR3 loop spans 15 amino acids. With 0 bases removed from V and 4 bases from J, the gap between germline ends came to 11 bases. CDR1 is SGHKS, CDR2 YYEKEE, per germline (reference sequence). In nucleotides, the CDR3 is TGTGCCAGCAGCTTGGGGGATAGTGCAAATCAGCCCCAGCATTTT. This codes for CASSLGDSANQPQHF.

The rearrangement links TRBV5-1 to TRBJ2-3, with 10 bases fitting TRBD2. The J segment lost 4 bases and the V segment lost 0 bases, leaving 5 bases of the junction unmatched. From germline, CDR1 is SGHRS and CDR2 YFSETQ. CDR3 length: 16 residues. CDR3 DNA sequence: TGCGCCAGCAGCTTGGCCCTAGCGGGAGACGCAGATACGCAGTATTTT. It is translated as CASSLALAGDADTQYF.

The chain has TRBV6-1 and TRBJ2-7, with TRBD2 matching 8 bases. This CDR3 comprises 14 residues. Germline lookup yields CDR1 MNHNS and CDR2 SASEGT. V shed 5 bases and J 4 bases; nucleotides not matched to a gene: 7. CDR3 sequence reads: CASSRREGFYEQYF. Here the CDR3 DNA reads TGTGCCAGCAGTCGTCGGGAGGGATTTTACGAGCAGTACTTC.

This clonotype was counted a few times. This sequence joins TRBV6-5 and TRBJ1-2; 10 nucleotides match TRBD1. V was pared by 2 bases and J by 7 bases, with 4 bases of the junction left unmatched. This CDR3 has 14 residues. CDR1 and CDR2 (germline): MNHEY, SVGAGI. CDR3 nucleotides: TGTGCCAGCAGTTACGGGACAGGGGATGTTGGCTACACCTTC. Residues: CASSYGTGDVGYTF.

The chain joins TRBV18 to TRBJ1-1; D is undetermined. The CDR3 loop spans 14 amino acids. Germline assignment: CDR1 KGHSH and CDR2 LQKENI. V was clipped by 3 bases and J by 3 bases, with 11 bases between them. Here the CDR3 reads CASSPTTQDTEAFF. The CDR3 DNA is TGTGCCAGCTCACCTACTACGCAGGACACTGAAGCTTTCTTT.

The CDR3 nucleotides read TGCAGTGCTAGAGGGGACAGCGAGAACACTGAAGCTTTCTTT. Translation: CSARGDSENTEAFF. V usage is TRBV20-1 and J usage is TRBJ1-1; 7 nucleotides align to TRBD1. The V and J ends lost 1 base and 1 base, in that order; junction bases with no gene match: 3. The CDR3 extends over 14 amino acids. Looked up from germline, CDR1 is DFQATT and CDR2 is SNEGSKA (reference sequence).

The chain carries TRBV12-3 or TRBV12-4 and TRBJ2-7; 10 bases match TRBD2. CDR3 size: 14 residues. V lost 6 bases to trimming and J lost 7 bases; unmatched junction nucleotides: 9. The CDR3 DNA reads TGTGCCAGCAGGCGAGCGGGAGGGCCCCGGGAGCAGTACTTC. Its protein is CASRRAGGPREQYF.

This clonotype has a count of ten or more. The rearrangement uses TRBV12-3 or TRBV12-4 and TRBJ2-5; D unclear. The V and J ends lost 5 bases and 0 bases respectively, with 7 bases between them. The CDR3 loop spans 13 amino acids. CDR3 sequence: CASSTRYQETQYF. DNA of the CDR3: TGTGCCAGCAGTACCAGGTACCAAGAGACCCAGTACTTC.

In its sample, this clonotype was seen once. The CDR3 DNA reads as TGTGCCAGCAGCTCGACAGGGAGGGGCCGGCAGCCCCAGCATTTT. Protein: CASSSTGRGRQPQHF. V gene TRBV27 combines with J gene TRBJ1-5; 7 nucleotides match TRBD1. This CDR3 region has 15 residues. Germline V CDR1 and CDR2: MNHEY, SMNVEV (reference sequence). J was trimmed by 7 bases and V by 6 bases; bases with no gene match: 12.

This clonotype showed up just a few times. The V gene is TRBV15, the J gene TRBJ1-2, with D unresolved. The CDR3 is 13 residues long. V lost 3 bases and J lost 2, with 7 bases in between. Germline values: CDR1 LNHNV, CDR2 YYDKDF (reference sequence). CDR3 DNA: TGTGCCACCAGCAGGTTTAACAACTATGGCTACACCTTC. Translated, it gives CATSRFNNYGYTF.

This chain uses TRBV12-3 or TRBV12-4 with TRBJ2-3, with 10 nucleotides matching TRBD1. The CDR3 extends over 15 amino acids. V gave up 2 bases and J gave up 4 bases; unmatched junction bases: 3. CDR3 protein: CASSLRGTGADTQYF. For the CDR3, the DNA is TGTGCCAGCAGTTTAAGGGGGACAGGGGCAGATACGCAGTATTTT.

The chain has TRBV27 and TRBJ2-7; 10 bases are a match to TRBD2. Germline CDR1 MNHEY, CDR2 SMNVEV (reference sequence). Trimming removed 4 bases from V and 2 bases from J; junction bases left unmatched: 11. This CDR3 has 17 residues. The CDR3: CASSSFGSSGRAYEQYF. CDR3 sequence (DNA): TGTGCCAGCAGTTCCTTTGGGTCAAGCGGGAGGGCCTACGAGCAGTACTTC.

The chain joins TRBV7-6 to TRBJ2-7, with 7 bases that match TRBD1. Germline CDR1 SGHVS, CDR2 FNYEAQ. V was clipped by 3 bases and J by 3 bases; unmatched bases: 14. CDR3 length: 17 residues. The chain's CDR3 is CASSLNPPQQGLYEQYF. CDR3 DNA sequence: TGTGCCAGCAGCTTGAACCCTCCCCAACAGGGGCTCTACGAGCAGTACTTC. Supplemented by reference TRBV7-6 and TRBJ2-7, the full variable domain reads GAGVSQSPRYKVTKRGQDVALRCDPISGHVSLYWYRQALGQGPEFLTYFNYEAQQDKSGLPNDRFSAERPEGSISTLTIQRTEQRDSAMYRCASSLNPPQQGLYEQYFGPGTRLTVT.

This clonotype was detected only a few times. The CDR3 sequence: CAISASLAGLSGANVLTF. In DNA form, the CDR3 reads TGTGCCATCAGTGCCTCTCTAGCGGGACTCTCTGGGGCCAACGTCCTGACTTTC. The chain employs TRBV10-3 and TRBJ2-6; 9 bases are a match to TRBD2. CDR1 and CDR2 from the germline V gene are ENHRY and SYGVKD. Trimming took 4 bases from V and 0 from J; bases not matched to a gene: 7. CDR3 length: 18 amino acids.

This clonotype occurred a few times. The rearrangement uses TRBV20-1 and TRBJ2-5; possible D gene TRBD2, 5 bases. The CDR3 length is 13 residues. Germline CDR1 reads DFQATT; CDR2 reads SNEGSKA (reference sequence). V was trimmed by 3 bases and J by 1 base, leaving 9 bases between them. The CDR3 sequence is CSASASPQETQYF. The CDR3 DNA is TGCAGTGCTAGCGCTAGCCCCCAAGAGACCCAGTACTTC.